Presented here are 5 T cell receptor beta chains from one specimen sequenced in a study of T-cell reconstitution after alpha-beta-depleted transplantation in children. Unique molecular identifiers were incorporated into the prepared TCRbeta library. TCRdb called the PCR reads again in MiXCR, with one record for every CDR3 protein. The table lists some 600,000 distinct CDR3 sequences, roughly 13% of them singletons. Sequenced material: PBMCs, mostly from graft donor cells, taken 360 days after TCRalphabeta/CD19-depleted stem cell transplant. These receptors came from a male patient between 10 and 17 years old who had a stem cell transplant for acute myeloid leukemia, so the T cells may come from the graft donor.

V gene TRBV28 combines with J gene TRBJ1-5; possibly TRBD1 for D (6 bases). CDR1 and CDR2 (germline): MDHEN, SYDVKM. Trimming left V 6 bases short and J 3 bases short, with 15 bases between. This CDR3 contains 15 residues. The CDR3 DNA is TGTGCCAGCAGCGCCCTTGGACAGCACAATCAGCCCCAGCATTTT. Protein product: CASSALGQHNQPQHF.

The rearrangement uses TRBV29-1 and TRBJ1-1; 8 positions match TRBD1. V lost 6 bases, J lost 4 bases, and 4 bases stayed unmatched. CDR1 is SQVTM and CDR2 is ANQGSEA in the germline V gene. The CDR3 contains 12 residues. The CDR3 nucleotides read TGCAGCGTGCCCACAGGGGGCACTGAAGCTTTCTTT. It yields the protein CSVPTGGTEAFF. The full variable domain, in which reference TRBV29-1 and TRBJ1-1 provide the parts outside the CDR3, is SAVISQKPSRDICQRGTSLTIQCQVDSQVTMMFWYRQQPGQSLTLIATANQGSEATYESGFVIDKFPISRPNLTFSTLTVSNMSPEDSSIYLCSVPTGGTEAFFGQGTRLTVV.

This clonotype was recorded many times. The V call is TRBV7-2, the J call TRBJ2-7, with TRBD1 identical over 7 bases. The CDR3 has 14 amino acids. The junction had 1 base not matched to a gene; V was cut back by 0 bases and J by 2 bases. CDR1 and CDR2 from the germline V gene are SGHTA and FQGNSA. CDR3 in amino acids: CASSLATGTYEQYF. As DNA, the CDR3 is TGTGCCAGCAGCTTAGCGACAGGGACCTACGAGCAGTACTTC.

This clonotype was detected ten times or more. The rearrangement joins TRBV29-1 to TRBJ2-2; the D is unclear. Deletions cut 5 bases from V and 2 bases from J, with 9 bases between. Germline CDR1 SQVTM, CDR2 ANQGSEA. The CDR3 runs 13 residues. Written as DNA, the CDR3 is TGCAGCGTTTTATGGCGTAACACCGGGGAGCTGTTTTTT. Encoded protein: CSVLWRNTGELFF.

The genes are TRBV24-1 and TRBJ1-2; 8 bases map to TRBD1. V shed 4 bases, J shed 3 bases, and the junction held 6 bases outside the gene matches. Germline loops: CDR1 KGHDR, CDR2 SFDVKD. This CDR3 is 15 amino acids long. The CDR3 DNA sequence: TGTGCCACCAGTGAGCCTGACAGGGGATACTATGGCTACACCTTC. Its protein is CATSEPDRGYYGYTF.